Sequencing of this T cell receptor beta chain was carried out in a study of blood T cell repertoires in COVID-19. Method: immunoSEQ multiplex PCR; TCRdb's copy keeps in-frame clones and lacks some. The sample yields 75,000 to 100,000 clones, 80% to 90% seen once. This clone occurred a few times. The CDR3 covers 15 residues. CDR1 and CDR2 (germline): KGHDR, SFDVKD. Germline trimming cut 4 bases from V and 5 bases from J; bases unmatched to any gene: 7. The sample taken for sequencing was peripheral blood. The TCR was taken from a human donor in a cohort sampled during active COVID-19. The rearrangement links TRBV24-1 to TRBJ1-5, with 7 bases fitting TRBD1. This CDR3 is CATSDPQGTDQPQHF. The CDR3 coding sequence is TGTGCCACCAGTGACCCACAGGGGACCGATCAGCCCCAGCATTTT.